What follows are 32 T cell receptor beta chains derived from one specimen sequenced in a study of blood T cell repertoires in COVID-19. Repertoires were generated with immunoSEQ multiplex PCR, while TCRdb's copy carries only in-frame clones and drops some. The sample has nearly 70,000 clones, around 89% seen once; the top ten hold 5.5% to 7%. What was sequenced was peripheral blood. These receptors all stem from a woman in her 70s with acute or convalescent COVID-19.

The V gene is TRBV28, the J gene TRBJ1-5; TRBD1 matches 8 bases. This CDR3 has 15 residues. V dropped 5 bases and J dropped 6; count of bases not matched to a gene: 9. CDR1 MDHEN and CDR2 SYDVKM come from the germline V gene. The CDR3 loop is CASSPLTGGSQPQHF. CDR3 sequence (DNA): TGTGCCAGCAGTCCTTTAACAGGGGGAAGTCAGCCCCAGCATTTT.

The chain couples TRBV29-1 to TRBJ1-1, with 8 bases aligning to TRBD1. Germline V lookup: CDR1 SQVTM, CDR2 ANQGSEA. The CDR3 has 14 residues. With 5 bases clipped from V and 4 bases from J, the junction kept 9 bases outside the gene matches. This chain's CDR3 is CSVIETGAVTEAFF. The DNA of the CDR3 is TGCAGCGTTATAGAGACAGGGGCGGTCACTGAAGCTTTCTTT.

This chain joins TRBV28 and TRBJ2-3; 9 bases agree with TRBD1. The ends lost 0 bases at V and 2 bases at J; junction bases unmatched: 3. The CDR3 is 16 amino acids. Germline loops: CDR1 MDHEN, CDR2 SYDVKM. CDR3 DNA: TGTGCCAGCAGTTTATGGGGACAGGGTGACACAGATACGCAGTATTTT. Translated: CASSLWGQGDTDTQYF.

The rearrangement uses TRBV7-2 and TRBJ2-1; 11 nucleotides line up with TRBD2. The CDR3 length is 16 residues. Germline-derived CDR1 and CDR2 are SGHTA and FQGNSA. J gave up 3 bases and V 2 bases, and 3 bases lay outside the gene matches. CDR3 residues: CASSLSSGRVYNEQFF. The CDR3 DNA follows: TGTGCCAGCAGCTTAAGTAGCGGGAGGGTCTACAATGAGCAGTTCTTC.

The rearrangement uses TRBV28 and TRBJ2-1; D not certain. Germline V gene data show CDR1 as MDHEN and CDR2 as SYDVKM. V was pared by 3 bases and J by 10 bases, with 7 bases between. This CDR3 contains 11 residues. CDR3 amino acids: CASSFVEEQFF. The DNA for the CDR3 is TGTGCCAGCAGTTTCGTAGAAGAGCAGTTCTTC.

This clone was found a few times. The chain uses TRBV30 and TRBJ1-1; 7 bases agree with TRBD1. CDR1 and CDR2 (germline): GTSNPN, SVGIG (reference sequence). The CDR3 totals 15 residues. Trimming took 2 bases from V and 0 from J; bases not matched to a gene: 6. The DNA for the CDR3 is TGTGCCTGGAGTAGACTGGGACAGATGAACACTGAAGCTTTCTTT. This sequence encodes CAWSRLGQMNTEAFF.

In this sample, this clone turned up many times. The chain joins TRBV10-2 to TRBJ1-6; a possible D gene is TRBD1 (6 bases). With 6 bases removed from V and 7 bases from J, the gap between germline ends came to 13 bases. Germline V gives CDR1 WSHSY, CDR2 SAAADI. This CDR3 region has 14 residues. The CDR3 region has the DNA TGCGCCAGCAGGAAGGGGGAGAGGAATTCACCCCTCCACTTT. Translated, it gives CASRKGERNSPLHF.

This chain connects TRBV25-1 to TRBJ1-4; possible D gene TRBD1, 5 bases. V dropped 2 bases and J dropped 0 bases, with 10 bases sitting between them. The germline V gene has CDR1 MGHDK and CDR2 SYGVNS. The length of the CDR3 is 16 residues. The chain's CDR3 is CASSEQGGATNEKLFF. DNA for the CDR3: TGTGCCAGCAGTGAACAGGGAGGGGCAACTAATGAAAAACTGTTTTTT.

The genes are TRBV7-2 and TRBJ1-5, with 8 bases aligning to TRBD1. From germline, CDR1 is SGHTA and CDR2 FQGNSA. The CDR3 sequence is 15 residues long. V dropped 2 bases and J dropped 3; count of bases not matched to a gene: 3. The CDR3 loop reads CASSLQTGDNQPQHF. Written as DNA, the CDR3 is TGTGCCAGCAGCTTACAGACAGGGGACAATCAGCCCCAGCATTTT.

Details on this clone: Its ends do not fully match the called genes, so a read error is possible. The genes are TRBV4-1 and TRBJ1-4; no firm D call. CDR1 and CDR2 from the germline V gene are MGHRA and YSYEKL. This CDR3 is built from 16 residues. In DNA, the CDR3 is TGCGCCAGCAGACAAGATGAAACAGCAACTAATGAAAAACTGTTTTTT. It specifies CASRQDETATNEKLFF.

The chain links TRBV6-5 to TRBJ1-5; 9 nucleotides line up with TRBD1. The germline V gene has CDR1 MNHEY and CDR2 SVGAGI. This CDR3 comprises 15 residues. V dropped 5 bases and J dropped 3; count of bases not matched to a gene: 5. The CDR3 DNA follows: TGTGCCAGCAGTCTGGGGACAGGGAACAATCAGCCCCAGCATTTT. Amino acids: CASSLGTGNNQPQHF.

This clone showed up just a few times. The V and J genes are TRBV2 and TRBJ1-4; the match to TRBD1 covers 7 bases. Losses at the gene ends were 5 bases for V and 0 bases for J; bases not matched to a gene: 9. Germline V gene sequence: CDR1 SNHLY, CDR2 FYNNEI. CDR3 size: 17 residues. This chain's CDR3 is CASSRDSLVATNEKLFF. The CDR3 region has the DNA TGTGCCAGCAGTCGGGACAGTTTGGTAGCAACTAATGAAAAACTGTTTTTT.

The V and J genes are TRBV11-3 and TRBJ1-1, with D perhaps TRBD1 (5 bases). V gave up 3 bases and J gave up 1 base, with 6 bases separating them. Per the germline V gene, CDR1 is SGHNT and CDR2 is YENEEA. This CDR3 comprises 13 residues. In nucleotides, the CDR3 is TGTGCCAGCAGCTTCCAGGGGAACACTGAAGCTTTCTTT. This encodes CASSFQGNTEAFF.

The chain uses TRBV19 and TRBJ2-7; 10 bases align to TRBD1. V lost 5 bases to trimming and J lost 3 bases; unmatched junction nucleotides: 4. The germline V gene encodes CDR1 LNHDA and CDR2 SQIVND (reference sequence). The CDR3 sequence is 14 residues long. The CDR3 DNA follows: TGTGCCAGTAGTCCCCGGACAGGGGGCTACGAGCAGTACTTC. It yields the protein CASSPRTGGYEQYF.

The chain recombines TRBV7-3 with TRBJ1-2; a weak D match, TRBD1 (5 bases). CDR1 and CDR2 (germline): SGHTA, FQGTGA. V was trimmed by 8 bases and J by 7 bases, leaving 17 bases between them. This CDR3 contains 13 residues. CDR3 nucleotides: TGTGCCAGCTTACCAGCAGGGTCGAGTGGCTACACCTTC. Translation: CASLPAGSSGYTF.

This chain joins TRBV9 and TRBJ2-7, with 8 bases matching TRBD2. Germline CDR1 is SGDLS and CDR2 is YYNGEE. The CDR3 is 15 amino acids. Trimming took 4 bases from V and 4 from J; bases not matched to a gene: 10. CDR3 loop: CASSPEASGLYEQYF. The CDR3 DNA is TGTGCCAGCAGCCCAGAGGCTAGCGGGTTATACGAGCAGTACTTC.

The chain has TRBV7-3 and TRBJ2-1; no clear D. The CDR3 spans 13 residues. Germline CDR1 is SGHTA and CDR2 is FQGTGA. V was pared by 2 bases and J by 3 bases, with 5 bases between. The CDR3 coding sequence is TGTGCCAGCAGCTTATCCAACTACAATGAGCAGTTCTTC. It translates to CASSLSNYNEQFF. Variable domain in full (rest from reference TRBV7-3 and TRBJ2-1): GAGVSQTPSNKVTEKGKYVELRCDPISGHTALYWYRQSLGQGPEFLIYFQGTGAADDSGLPNDRFFAVRPEGSVSTLKIQRTERGDSAVYLCASSLSNYNEQFFGPGTRLTVL.

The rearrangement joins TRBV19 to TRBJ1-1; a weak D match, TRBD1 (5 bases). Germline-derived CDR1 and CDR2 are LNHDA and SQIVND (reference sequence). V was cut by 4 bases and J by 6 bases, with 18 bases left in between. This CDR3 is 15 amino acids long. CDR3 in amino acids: CASSSRQRRGAEAFF. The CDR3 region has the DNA TGTGCCAGTAGTAGCCGACAGCGAAGGGGCGCTGAAGCTTTCTTT.

CDR3 DNA sequence: TGTGCCACCAGTGATTTAGGGTCCCAGGGGCAGTACTTC. It is translated as CATSDLGSQGQYF. The genes are TRBV24-1 and TRBJ2-7, with D possibly matching TRBD1 (5 bases). Germline V gene data show CDR1 as KGHDR and CDR2 as SFDVKD. V shed 1 base and J shed 9 bases, with 12 bases lying between them. The CDR3 loop spans 13 amino acids.

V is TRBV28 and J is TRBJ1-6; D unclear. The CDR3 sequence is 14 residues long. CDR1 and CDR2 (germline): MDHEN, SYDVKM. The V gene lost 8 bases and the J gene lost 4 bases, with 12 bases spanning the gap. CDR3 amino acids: CASGERRYNSPLHF. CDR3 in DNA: TGTGCCAGCGGGGAGAGAAGGTATAATTCACCCCTCCACTTT. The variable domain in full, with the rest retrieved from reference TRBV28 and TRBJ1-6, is DVKVTQSSRYLVKRTGEKVFLECVQDMDHENMFWYRQDPGLGLRLIYFSYDVKMKEKGDIPEGYSVSREKKERFSLILESASTNQTSMYLCASGERRYNSPLHFGNGTRLTVT.

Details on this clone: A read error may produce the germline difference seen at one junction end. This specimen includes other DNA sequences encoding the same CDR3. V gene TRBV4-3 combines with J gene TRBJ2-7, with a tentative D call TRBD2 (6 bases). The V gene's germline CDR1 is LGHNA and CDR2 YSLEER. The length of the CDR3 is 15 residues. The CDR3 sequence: CASSQGTGGVGEQYF. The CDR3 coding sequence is TGCGCCAGCAGCCAAGGTACAGGCGGGGTAGGCGAGCAGTATTTC.

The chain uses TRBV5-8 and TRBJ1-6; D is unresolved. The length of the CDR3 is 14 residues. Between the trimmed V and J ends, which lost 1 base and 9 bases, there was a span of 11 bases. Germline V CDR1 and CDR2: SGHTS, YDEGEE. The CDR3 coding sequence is TGTGCCAGCAGCTTGCGGGTTATGGGTTCACCCCTCCACTTT. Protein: CASSLRVMGSPLHF.

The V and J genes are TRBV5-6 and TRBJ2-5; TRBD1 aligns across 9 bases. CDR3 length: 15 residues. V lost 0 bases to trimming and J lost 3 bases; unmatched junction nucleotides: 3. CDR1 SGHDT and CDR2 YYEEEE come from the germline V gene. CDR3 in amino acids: CASSLDRGQKETQYF. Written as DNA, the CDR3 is TGTGCCAGCAGCTTGGACAGGGGGCAGAAAGAGACCCAGTACTTC.

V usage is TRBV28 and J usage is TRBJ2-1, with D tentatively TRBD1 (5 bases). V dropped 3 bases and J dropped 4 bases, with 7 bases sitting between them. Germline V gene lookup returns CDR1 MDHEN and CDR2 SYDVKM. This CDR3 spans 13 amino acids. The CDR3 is CASSFDSYNEQFF. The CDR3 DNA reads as TGTGCCAGCAGTTTCGACAGTTACAATGAGCAGTTCTTC.

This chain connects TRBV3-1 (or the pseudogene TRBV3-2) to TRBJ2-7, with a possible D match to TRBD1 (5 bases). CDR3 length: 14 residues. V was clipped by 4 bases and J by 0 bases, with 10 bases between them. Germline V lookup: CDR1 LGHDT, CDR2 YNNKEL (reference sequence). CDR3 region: CASSRQGFSYEQYF. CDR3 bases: TGTGCCAGCAGCCGGCAGGGATTCTCCTACGAGCAGTACTTC.

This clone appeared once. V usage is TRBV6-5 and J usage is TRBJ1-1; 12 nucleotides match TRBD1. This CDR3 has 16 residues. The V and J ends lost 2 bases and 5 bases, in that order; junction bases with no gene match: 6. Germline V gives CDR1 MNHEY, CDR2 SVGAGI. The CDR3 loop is CASSYGTGGAVTEAFF. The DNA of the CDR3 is TGTGCCAGCAGTTACGGGACAGGGGGCGCGGTGACTGAAGCTTTCTTT.

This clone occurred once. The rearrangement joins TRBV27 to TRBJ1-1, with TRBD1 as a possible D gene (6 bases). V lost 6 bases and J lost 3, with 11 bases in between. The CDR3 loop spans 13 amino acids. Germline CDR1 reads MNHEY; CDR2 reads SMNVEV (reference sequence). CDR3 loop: CASRLDRYTEAFF. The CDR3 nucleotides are TGTGCCAGCAGATTAGACAGGTACACTGAAGCTTTCTTT.

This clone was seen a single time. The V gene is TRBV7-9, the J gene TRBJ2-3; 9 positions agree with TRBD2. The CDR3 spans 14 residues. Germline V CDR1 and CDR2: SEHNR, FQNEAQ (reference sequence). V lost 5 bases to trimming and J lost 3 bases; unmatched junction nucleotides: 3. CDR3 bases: TGTGCCAGCAGCAGCAGCGGGGGGACAGATACGCAGTATTTT. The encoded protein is CASSSSGGTDTQYF.

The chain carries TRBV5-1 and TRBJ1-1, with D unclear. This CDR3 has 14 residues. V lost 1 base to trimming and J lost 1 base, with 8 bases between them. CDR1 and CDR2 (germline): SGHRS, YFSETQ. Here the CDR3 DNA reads TGCGCCAGCAGCTTGAGTGCCGGGAACACTGAAGCTTTCTTT. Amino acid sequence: CASSLSAGNTEAFF.

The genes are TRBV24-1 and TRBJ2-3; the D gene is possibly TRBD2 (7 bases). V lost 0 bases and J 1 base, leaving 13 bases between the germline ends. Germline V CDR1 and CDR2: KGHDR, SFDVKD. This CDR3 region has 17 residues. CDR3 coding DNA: TGTGCCACCAGTGATTTGAGGGAGGGGGGAGGCACAGATACGCAGTATTTT. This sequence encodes CATSDLREGGGTDTQYF.

In DNA, the CDR3 is TGTGCCAGCAGTTTAGCGGGCCCTCAGGATACGCAGTATTTT. Its protein is CASSLAGPQDTQYF. V gene TRBV28 combines with J gene TRBJ2-3; TRBD2 might be the D (5 bases). CDR3 length: 14 residues. CDR1 MDHEN and CDR2 SYDVKM come from the germline V gene. Trimming cost V 2 bases and J 6 bases, with 12 bases left between them.

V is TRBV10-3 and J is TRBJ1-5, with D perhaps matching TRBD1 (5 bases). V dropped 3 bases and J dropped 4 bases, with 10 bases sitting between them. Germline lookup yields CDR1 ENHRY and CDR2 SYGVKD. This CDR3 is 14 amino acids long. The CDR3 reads CAISDSGGNQPQHF. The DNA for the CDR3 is TGTGCCATCAGTGACTCGGGGGGGAATCAGCCCCAGCATTTT.